This T cell receptor (beta chain) derives from a study of siplizumab effects on memory and regulatory T cells. Broader study findings: Some alloreactive sequences were traceable to unstimulated CD4+ memory cells, and siplizumab significantly reduced them. Controls had 26.9% Treg-derived mappable alloreactive CD4+ clones on average, versus approximately 70% with siplizumab. Unstimulated naive T cells seemed to show more diversity than memory cells did, and they also seemed to be among the major contributors to the alloresponse. Among alloreactive clones, only a minor fraction mapped to unstimulated subsets.

Comment on this clone: As yet, its antigen is unknown.

Germline V lookup: CDR1 SGHNT, CDR2 YYREEE (reference sequence). The CDR3 runs to 14 residues. Trimming took 3 bases from V and 2 from J, leaving 9 bases between them. The method was immunoSEQ multiplex PCR; TCRdb's version includes in-frame clones alone and lacks a portion of them. This repertoire shows nearly 85,000 clones, roughly 94% found once; its top ten account for about 18%. The source is a human donor in good health. The specimen sequenced was CD8+ T cells sorted from blood. This rearrangement joins TRBV5-4 to TRBJ2-1; D is unresolved. The CDR3 loop reads CASSSTVAYNEQFF. The DNA for the CDR3 is TGTGCCAGCAGCTCGACGGTAGCCTACAATGAGCAGTTCTTC.